The 4 T cell receptor beta chains below come from one sample, sequenced in a study of OX40 agonist ivuxolimab in advanced cancers. Libraries were constructed by the immunoSEQ multiplex PCR assay. TCRdb's version of the immuneACCESS table is confined to in-frame rearrangements and falls short of the full clone set. An unresolved V gene accounts for under half of the shortfall where checked; the remainder is of unknown origin. The sample contains around 40,000 clones, more than 75% of them found a single time. The ten largest clones take up 0.38% of the sample. The material was CD4+ or CD8+ T cells sorted from blood, obtained in a trial of the OX40 agonist ivuxolimab. The receptor set was obtained from an adult with an advanced solid tumor such as melanoma, head and neck, liver or kidney cancer.

The genes are TRBV5-4 and TRBJ1-6; 7 bases agree with TRBD1. CDR3 size: 15 residues. With V trimmed by 4 bases and J by 7 bases, 8 bases remained unmatched. Germline V gives CDR1 SGHNT, CDR2 YYREEE (reference sequence). In DNA, the CDR3 is TGTGCCAGCAGCGCAAGGACAGGTTGGAATTCACCCCTCCACTTT. It is translated as CASSARTGWNSPLHF.

The CDR3 is CAWSVVGASDTQYF. For the CDR3, the DNA is TGTGCCTGGAGTGTTGTCGGGGCGTCAGATACGCAGTATTTT. J is TRBJ2-3 and V is TRBV30; D possibly matches TRBD1 or TRBD2 (5 bases each). The CDR3 is 14 residues long. Trimming stripped 0 bases from V and 4 bases from J, with 11 bases between. Germline V CDR1 and CDR2: GTSNPN, SVGIG (reference sequence).

This clone occurred a few times. The rearrangement links TRBV2 to TRBJ2-1, with 7 bases matching TRBD1. The CDR3 totals 13 residues. V lost 6 bases and J lost 12; bases outside the gene matches: 11. Per the germline V gene, CDR1 is SNHLY and CDR2 is FYNNEI. DNA for the CDR3: TGTGCCAGCAGGCTTGACAGGGCCTTGGGGCAGTTCTTC. This gives the protein CASRLDRALGQFF.

Worth noting for this clone: A read error may produce the germline difference seen at one junction end. This rearrangement joins TRBV5-6 to TRBJ1-1; no firm D call. The CDR3 covers 11 residues. Germline V gives CDR1 SGHDT, CDR2 YYEEEE. CDR3 nucleotide sequence: TGTGCCAGCAGCTTGAACAGTGAAGCTTTCTTT. This translates into CASSLNSEAFF.